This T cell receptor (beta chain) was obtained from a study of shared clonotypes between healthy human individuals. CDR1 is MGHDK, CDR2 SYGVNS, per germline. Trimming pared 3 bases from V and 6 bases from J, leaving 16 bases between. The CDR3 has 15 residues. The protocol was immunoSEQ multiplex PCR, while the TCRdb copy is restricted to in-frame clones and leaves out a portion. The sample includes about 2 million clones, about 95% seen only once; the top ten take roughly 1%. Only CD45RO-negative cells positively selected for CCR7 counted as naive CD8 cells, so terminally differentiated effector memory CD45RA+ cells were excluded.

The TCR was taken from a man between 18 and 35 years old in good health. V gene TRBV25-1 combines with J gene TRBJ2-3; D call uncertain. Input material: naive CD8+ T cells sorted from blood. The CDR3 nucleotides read TGTGCCAGCAGTGATTCCGCCGTGTCATACGATACGCAGTATTTT. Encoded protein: CASSDSAVSYDTQYF. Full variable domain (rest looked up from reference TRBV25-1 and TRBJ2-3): EADIYQTPRYLVIGTGKKITLECSQTMGHDKMYWYQQDPGMELHLIHYSYGVNSTEKGDLSSESTVSRIRTEHFPLTLESARPSHTSQYLCASSDSAVSYDTQYFGPGTRLTVL.